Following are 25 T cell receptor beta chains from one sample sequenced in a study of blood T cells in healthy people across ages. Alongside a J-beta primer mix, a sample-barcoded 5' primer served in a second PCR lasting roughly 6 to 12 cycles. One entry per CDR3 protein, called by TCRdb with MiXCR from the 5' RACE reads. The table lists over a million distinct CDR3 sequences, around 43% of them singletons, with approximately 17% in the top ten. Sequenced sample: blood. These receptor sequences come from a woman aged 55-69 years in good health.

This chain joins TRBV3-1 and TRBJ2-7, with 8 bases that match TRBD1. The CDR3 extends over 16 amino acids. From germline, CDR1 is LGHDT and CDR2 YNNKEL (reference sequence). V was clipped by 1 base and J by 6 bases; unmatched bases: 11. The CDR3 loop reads CASSQGRTGKLGEQYF. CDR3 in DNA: TGTGCCAGCAGCCAAGGCCGGACAGGGAAGCTCGGCGAGCAGTACTTC.

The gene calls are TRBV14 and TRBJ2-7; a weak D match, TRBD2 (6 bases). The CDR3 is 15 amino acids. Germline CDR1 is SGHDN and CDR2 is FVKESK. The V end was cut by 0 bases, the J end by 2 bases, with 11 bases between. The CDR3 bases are TGTGCCAGCAGCCAAGATATCGGCGGGACCTACGAGCAGTACTTC. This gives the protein CASSQDIGGTYEQYF.

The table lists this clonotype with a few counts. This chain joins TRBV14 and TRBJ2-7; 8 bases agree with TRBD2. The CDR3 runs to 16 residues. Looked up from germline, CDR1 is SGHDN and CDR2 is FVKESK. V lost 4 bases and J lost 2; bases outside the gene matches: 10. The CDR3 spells CASSRHLSGKTYEQYF. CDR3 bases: TGTGCCAGCAGCCGCCACCTTAGCGGGAAGACCTACGAGCAGTACTTC.

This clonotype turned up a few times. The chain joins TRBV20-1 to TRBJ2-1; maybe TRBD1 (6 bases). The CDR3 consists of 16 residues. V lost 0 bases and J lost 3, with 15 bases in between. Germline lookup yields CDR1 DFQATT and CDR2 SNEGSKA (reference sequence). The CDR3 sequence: CSARDGGSVLYNEQFF. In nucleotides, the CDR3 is TGCAGTGCTAGAGATGGGGGCAGCGTCCTCTACAATGAGCAGTTCTTC.

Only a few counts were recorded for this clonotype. The CDR3 here is CASSLTGVDTQYF. DNA of the CDR3: TGTGCCAGCAGCTTGACAGGGGTTGATACGCAGTATTTT. The chain has TRBV6-5 and TRBJ2-3, with 8 bases lining up with TRBD1. CDR1 is MNHEY, CDR2 SVGAGI, per germline. V shed 6 bases and J 6 bases; nucleotides not matched to a gene: 5. The CDR3 is 13 amino acids.

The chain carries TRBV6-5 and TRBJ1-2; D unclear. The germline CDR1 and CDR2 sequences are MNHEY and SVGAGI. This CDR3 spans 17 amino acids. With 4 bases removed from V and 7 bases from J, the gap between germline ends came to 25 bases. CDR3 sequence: CASSSHSAGRSPRGYTF. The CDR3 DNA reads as TGTGCCAGCAGTTCTCATTCAGCGGGCCGTAGCCCTCGTGGCTACACCTTC.

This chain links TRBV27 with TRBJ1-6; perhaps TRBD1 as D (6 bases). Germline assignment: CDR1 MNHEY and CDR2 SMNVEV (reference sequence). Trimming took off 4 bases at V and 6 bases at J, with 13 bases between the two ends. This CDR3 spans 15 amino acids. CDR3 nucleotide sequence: TGTGCCAGCAGTTCCCGGGCGGGGGCTAATTCACCCCTCCACTTT. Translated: CASSSRAGANSPLHF.

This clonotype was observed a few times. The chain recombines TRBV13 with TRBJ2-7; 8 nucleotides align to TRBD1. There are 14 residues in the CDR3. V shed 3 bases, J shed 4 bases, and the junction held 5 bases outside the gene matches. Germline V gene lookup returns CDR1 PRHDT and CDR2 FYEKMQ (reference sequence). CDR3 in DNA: TGTGCCAGCAGCTTTGCGGACAGGGATTACGAGCAGTACTTC. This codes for CASSFADRDYEQYF.

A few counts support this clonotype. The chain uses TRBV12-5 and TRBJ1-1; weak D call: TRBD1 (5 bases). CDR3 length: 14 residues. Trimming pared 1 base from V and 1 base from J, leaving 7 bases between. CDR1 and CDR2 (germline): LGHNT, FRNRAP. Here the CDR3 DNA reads TGTGCTAGTGGTTTGGATGGGGGGAACACTGAAGCTTTCTTT. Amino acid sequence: CASGLDGGNTEAFF.

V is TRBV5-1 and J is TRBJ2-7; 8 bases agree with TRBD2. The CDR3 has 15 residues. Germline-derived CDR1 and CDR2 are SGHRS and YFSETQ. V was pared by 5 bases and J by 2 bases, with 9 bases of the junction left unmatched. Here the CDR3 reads CASSRTGLDAYEQYF. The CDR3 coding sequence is TGCGCCAGCAGTCGGACGGGACTAGATGCCTACGAGCAGTACTTC.

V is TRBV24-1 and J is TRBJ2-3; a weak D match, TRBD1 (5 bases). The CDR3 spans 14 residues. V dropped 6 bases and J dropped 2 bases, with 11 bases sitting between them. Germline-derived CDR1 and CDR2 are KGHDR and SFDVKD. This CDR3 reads CATSRTGFTDTQYF. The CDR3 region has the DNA TGTGCCACCAGTCGAACAGGTTTCACAGATACGCAGTATTTT.

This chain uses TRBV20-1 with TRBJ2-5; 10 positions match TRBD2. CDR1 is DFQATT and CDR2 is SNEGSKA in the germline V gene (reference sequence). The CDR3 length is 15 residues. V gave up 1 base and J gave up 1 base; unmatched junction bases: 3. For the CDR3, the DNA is TGCAGTGCTAGAGGGGGACTAGCGATCCAAGAGACCCAGTACTTC. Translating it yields CSARGGLAIQETQYF.

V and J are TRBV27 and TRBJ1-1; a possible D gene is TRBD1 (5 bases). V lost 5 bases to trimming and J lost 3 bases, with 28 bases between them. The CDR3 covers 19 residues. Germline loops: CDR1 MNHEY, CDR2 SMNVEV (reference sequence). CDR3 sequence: CASSLGIPGRKALDTEAFF. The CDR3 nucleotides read TGTGCCAGCAGTCTCGGGATACCGGGACGAAAAGCTTTGGACACTGAAGCTTTCTTT.

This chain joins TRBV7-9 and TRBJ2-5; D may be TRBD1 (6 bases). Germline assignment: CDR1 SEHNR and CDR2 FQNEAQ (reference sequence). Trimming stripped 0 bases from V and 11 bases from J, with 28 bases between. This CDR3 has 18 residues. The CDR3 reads CASSLAQGMGGANNEQYF. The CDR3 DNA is TGTGCCAGCAGCTTAGCGCAGGGGATGGGCGGAGCTAACAATGAGCAGTACTTC.

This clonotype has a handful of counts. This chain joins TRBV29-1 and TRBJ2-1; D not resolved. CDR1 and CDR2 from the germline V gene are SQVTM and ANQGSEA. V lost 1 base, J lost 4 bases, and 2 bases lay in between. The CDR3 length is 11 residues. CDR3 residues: CSVEVYNEQFF. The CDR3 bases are TGCAGCGTTGAAGTGTACAATGAGCAGTTCTTC.

The CDR3 DNA reads TGCGCCAGCAGCTTGGAGGGCAGTCTCTATGGCTACACCTTC. As protein: CASSLEGSLYGYTF. The chain is built from TRBV5-1 and TRBJ1-2, with D unclear. Trimming stripped 0 bases from V and 4 bases from J, with 10 bases between. In germline, CDR1 is SGHRS, CDR2 YFSETQ. CDR3 length: 14 amino acids.

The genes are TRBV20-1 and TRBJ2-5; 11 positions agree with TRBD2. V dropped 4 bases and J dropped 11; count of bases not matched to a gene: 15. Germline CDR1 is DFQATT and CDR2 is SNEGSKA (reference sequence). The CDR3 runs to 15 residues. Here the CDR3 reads CSATNLAGGTNEQYF. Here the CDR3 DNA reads TGCAGTGCTACGAATCTAGCGGGAGGAACGAATGAGCAGTACTTC.

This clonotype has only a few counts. The CDR3 is CASSYGRGVRGNEQFF. The CDR3 coding sequence is TGTGCCAGCAGTTACGGCCGTGGGGTACGTGGCAATGAGCAGTTCTTC. The chain uses TRBV6-5 and TRBJ2-1; D gene uncertain. This CDR3 is 16 amino acids long. Germline V CDR1 and CDR2: MNHEY, SVGAGI. V was trimmed by 2 bases and J by 6 bases, leaving 17 bases between them.

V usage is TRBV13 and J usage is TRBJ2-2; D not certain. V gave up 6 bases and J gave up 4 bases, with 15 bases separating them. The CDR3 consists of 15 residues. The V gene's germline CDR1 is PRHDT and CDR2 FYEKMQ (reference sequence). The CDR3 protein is CASRNPSLGTGELFF. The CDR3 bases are TGTGCCAGCAGAAATCCCTCACTGGGCACCGGGGAGCTGTTTTTT.

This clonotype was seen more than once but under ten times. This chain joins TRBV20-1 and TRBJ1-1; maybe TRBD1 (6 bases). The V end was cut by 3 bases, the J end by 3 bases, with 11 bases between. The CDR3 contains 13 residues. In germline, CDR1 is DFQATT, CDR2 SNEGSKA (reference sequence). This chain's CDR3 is CSASTGADTEAFF. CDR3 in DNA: TGCAGTGCTAGTACGGGGGCGGACACTGAAGCTTTCTTT.

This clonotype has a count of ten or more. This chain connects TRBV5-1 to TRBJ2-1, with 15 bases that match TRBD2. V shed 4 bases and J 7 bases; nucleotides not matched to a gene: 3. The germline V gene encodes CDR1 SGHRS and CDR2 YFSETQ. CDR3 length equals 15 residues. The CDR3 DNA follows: TGCGCCAGCAGCCCGGGACTAGCGGGAGGTAATGAGCAGTTCTTC. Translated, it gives CASSPGLAGGNEQFF.

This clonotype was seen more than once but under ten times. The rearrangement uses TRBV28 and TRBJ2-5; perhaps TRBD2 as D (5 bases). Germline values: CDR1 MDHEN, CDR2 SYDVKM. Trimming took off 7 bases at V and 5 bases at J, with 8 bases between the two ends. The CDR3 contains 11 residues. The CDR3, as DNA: TGTGCCAGCAAGGAGGTTGAGACCCAGTACTTC. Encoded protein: CASKEVETQYF.

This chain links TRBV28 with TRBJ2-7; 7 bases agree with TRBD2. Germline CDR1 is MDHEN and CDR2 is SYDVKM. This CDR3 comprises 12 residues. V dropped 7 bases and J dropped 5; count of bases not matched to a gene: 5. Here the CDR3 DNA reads TGTGCCAGCACCAAACTAGCGAACGAGCAGTACTTC. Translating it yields CASTKLANEQYF.

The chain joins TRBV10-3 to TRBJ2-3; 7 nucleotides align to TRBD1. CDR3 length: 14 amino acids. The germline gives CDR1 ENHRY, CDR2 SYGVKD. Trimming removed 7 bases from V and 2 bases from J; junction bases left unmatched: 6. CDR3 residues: CAIMGQQLTDTQYF. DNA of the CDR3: TGTGCCATCATGGGACAGCAACTCACAGATACGCAGTATTTT.

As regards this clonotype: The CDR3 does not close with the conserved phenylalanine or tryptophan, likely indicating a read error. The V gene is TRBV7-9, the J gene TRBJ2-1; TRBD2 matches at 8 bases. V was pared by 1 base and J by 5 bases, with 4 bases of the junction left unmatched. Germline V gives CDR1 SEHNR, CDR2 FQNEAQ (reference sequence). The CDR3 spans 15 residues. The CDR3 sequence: CASSLEGTRHNEQFL. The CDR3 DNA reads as TGTGCCAGCAGCTTAGAAGGGACTAGGCACAATGAGCAGTTCTTG.